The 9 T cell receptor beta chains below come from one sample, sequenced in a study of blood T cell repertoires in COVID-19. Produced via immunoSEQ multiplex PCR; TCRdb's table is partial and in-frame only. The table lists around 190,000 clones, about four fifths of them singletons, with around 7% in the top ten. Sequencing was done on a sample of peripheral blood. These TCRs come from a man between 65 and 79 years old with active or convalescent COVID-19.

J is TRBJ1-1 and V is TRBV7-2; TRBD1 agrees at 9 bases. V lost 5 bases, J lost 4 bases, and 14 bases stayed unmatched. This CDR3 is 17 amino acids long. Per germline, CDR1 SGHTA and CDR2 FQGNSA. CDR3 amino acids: CASSALYGTGKSTEAFF. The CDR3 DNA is TGTGCCAGCAGCGCCCTATACGGGACAGGGAAATCCACTGAAGCTTTCTTT.

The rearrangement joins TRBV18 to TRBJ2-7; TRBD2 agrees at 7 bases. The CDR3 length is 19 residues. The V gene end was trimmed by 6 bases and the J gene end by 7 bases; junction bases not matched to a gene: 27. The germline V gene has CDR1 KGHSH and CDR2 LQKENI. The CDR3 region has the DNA TGTGCCAGCTCTCCCGGGGGGACGGCCTACCCCCCCGCCTACGAGGAGCAGTACTTC. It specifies CASSPGGTAYPPAYEEQYF.

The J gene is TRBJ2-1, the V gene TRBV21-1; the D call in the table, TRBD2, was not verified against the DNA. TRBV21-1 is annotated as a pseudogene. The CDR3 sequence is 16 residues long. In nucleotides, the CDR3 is TGTGCCAGCAGCAAGTTTTTTGGCGGGAGGGCCCATGAGCAGTTCTTC. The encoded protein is CASSKFFGGRAHEQFF.

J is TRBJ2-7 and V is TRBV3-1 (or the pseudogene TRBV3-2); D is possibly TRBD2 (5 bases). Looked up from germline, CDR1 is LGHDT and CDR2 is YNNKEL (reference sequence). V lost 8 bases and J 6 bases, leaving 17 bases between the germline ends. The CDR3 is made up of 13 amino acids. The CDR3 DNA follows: TGTGCCAGCGGACGTCGGGGTATGGTCGAGCAGTACTTC. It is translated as CASGRRGMVEQYF.

This chain's CDR3 is CASSIKHGNYGYTF. For the CDR3, the DNA is TGTGCCAGCAGCATAAAACATGGCAACTATGGCTACACCTTC. V is TRBV21-1 and J is TRBJ1-2; whether TRBD1, the table's D call, matches the DNA was not checked. TRBV21-1 is shown as a pseudogene. The CDR3 length is 14 residues.

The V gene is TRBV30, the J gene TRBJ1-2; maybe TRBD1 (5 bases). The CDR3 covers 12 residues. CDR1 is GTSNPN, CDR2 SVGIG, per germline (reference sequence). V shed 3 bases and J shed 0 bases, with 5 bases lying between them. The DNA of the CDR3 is TGTGCCTGGAGGACAGCTAACTATGGCTACACCTTC. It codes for CAWRTANYGYTF.

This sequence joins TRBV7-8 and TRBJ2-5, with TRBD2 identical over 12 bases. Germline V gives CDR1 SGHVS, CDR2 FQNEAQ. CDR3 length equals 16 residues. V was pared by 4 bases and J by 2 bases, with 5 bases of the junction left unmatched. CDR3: CASSSGTSGFQETQYF. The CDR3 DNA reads TGTGCCAGCAGCTCCGGGACTAGCGGGTTTCAAGAGACCCAGTACTTC.

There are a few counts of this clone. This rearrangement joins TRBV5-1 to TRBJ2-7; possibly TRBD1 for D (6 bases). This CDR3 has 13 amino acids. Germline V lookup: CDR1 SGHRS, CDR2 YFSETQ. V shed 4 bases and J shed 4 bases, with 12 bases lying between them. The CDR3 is CASSPKQGYEQYF. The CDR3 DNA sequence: TGCGCCAGCAGCCCAAAACAGGGATACGAGCAGTACTTC.

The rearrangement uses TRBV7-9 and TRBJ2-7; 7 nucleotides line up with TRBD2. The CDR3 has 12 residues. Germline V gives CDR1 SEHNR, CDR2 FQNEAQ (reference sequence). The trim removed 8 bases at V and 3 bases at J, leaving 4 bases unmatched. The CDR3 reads CASRGEGYEQYF. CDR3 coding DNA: TGTGCCAGCCGGGGGGAGGGCTACGAGCAGTACTTC.